Each of the 27 T cell receptor beta chains below was sequenced from the same sample in a study of long-term antiretroviral therapy in people with HIV. Researchers report immunoSEQ v3.0 was run at survey level. TCRdb's copy holds only in-frame clones and misses some; the assay was immunoSEQ multiplex PCR. The sample shows about 20,000 clones, more than 85% of them seen only once. Here the sequenced sample was unsorted PBMCs, taken 4.4 years after starting antiretroviral therapy. The origin of the receptors is a woman aged 50 to 60 with HIV.

The V gene is TRBV29-1, the J gene TRBJ2-1; no firm D call. The germline V and J ends were trimmed by 7 bases and 2 bases, with 9 bases remaining between them. Looked up from germline, CDR1 is SQVTM and CDR2 is ANQGSEA. The CDR3 is 12 residues long. CDR3 protein: CSAFIPYNEQFF. In DNA, the CDR3 is TGCAGCGCCTTTATCCCCTACAATGAGCAGTTCTTC.

The chain couples TRBV6-1 to TRBJ2-7, with D uncertain. The V gene's germline CDR1 is MNHNS and CDR2 SASEGT. The V end lost 2 bases, the J end lost 1 base, and 3 bases lay between the germline ends. This CDR3 has 12 amino acids. CDR3 region: CASSEKSYEQYF. DNA of the CDR3: TGTGCCAGCAGTGAAAAATCCTACGAGCAGTACTTC.

The J gene is TRBJ2-6, the V gene TRBV7-3, with 7 bases aligning to TRBD1. CDR1 is SGHTA, CDR2 FQGTGA, per germline. There are 19 residues in the CDR3. The V segment lost 5 bases and the J segment 0 bases; nucleotides outside the gene matches: 13. The DNA for the CDR3 is TGTGCCAGCAGCCCCGGCCCGCCGGGACAGATCTCTGGGGCCAACGTCCTGACTTTC. Amino acids: CASSPGPPGQISGANVLTF.

The J gene is TRBJ2-7, the V gene TRBV4-1; 9 positions match TRBD1. Trimming removed 0 bases from V and 4 bases from J; junction bases left unmatched: 7. Per the germline V gene, CDR1 is MGHRA and CDR2 is YSYEKL. This CDR3 region has 16 residues. In DNA form, the CDR3 reads TGCGCCAGCAGCCAAGATCTTGGGACAGGGAGGTACGAGCAGTACTTC. This encodes CASSQDLGTGRYEQYF.

This rearrangement joins TRBV15 to TRBJ2-3, with 9 bases fitting TRBD2. V trimming: 0 bases; J trimming: 3 bases; junction bases outside the gene matches: 13. CDR1 LNHNV and CDR2 YYDKDF come from the germline V gene (reference sequence). The CDR3 has 19 residues. For the CDR3, the DNA is TGTGCCACCAGCAGAGATCAGGTGCGGGGGGGCCCGGGAACAGATACGCAGTATTTT. As protein: CATSRDQVRGGPGTDTQYF.

This chain uses TRBV5-1 with TRBJ2-5; D call uncertain. The V gene's germline CDR1 is SGHRS and CDR2 YFSETQ. The V gene lost 3 bases and the J gene lost 5 bases, with 11 bases spanning the gap. The CDR3 has 13 amino acids. CDR3: CASSSFPGETQYF. CDR3 in DNA: TGCGCCAGCAGCTCTTTTCCGGGTGAGACCCAGTACTTC.

The chain combines TRBV5-1 with TRBJ2-7, with D tentatively TRBD1 (5 bases). The CDR3 has 13 amino acids. Per germline, CDR1 SGHRS and CDR2 YFSETQ. Trimming stripped 2 bases from V and 2 bases from J, with 8 bases between. CDR3 protein: CASSLDRPYEQYF. The CDR3 coding sequence is TGCGCCAGCAGCTTAGACAGACCCTACGAGCAGTACTTC.

This clone was counted a single time. This sequence joins TRBV29-1 and TRBJ2-1, with D uncertain. The V gene lost 4 bases and the J gene lost 0 bases, with 10 bases spanning the gap. Germline V gives CDR1 SQVTM, CDR2 ANQGSEA. There are 14 residues in the CDR3. The CDR3 coding sequence is TGCAGCGTTGTTCCAAGTAGCTCCTACAATGAGCAGTTCTTC. The encoded protein is CSVVPSSSYNEQFF.

The V gene is TRBV12-5, the J gene TRBJ2-7, with D unresolved. The length of the CDR3 is 15 residues. V lost 6 bases and J lost 5, with 20 bases in between. From germline, CDR1 is LGHNT and CDR2 FRNRAP. This CDR3 reads CASGPKGPWPDEQYF. The DNA of the CDR3 is TGTGCTAGTGGCCCCAAAGGGCCCTGGCCAGACGAGCAGTACTTC.

The chain couples TRBV6-5 to TRBJ2-7; maybe TRBD1 (5 bases). Germline V gives CDR1 MNHEY, CDR2 SVGAGI. This CDR3 region has 15 residues. V lost 2 bases to trimming and J lost 8 bases, with 19 bases between them. The CDR3: CASSYPFDSSLKQYF. CDR3 DNA: TGTGCCAGCAGTTACCCATTCGACAGTTCCCTCAAGCAGTACTTC.

The V gene is TRBV19, the J gene TRBJ2-1; 10 bases match TRBD2. The germline gives CDR1 LNHDA, CDR2 SQIVND (reference sequence). There are 14 residues in the CDR3. V lost 5 bases to trimming and J lost 7 bases; unmatched junction nucleotides: 5. The CDR3 protein is CASSVAGGGNEQFF. CDR3 DNA: TGTGCCAGTAGTGTAGCGGGGGGTGGGAATGAGCAGTTCTTC.

The chain employs TRBV18 and TRBJ2-1, with a possible D match to TRBD2 (6 bases). The germline V gene has CDR1 KGHSH and CDR2 LQKENI. Deletions cut 5 bases from V and 4 bases from J, with 18 bases between. There are 16 residues in the CDR3. The CDR3 DNA follows: TGTGCCAGCTCATGGAAAAGCCGGGACTCTTACAATGAGCAGTTCTTC. It translates to CASSWKSRDSYNEQFF.

This clone appeared once. This chain connects TRBV5-4 to TRBJ2-1, with D hard to call. Trimming left V 5 bases short and J 5 bases short, with 14 bases between. The CDR3 has 14 amino acids. Looked up from germline, CDR1 is SGHNT and CDR2 is YYREEE (reference sequence). The CDR3 nucleotides are TGTGCCAGCAGTCAGTCTGTGATCAACAATGAGCAGTTCTTC. Encoded protein: CASSQSVINNEQFF.

The chain has TRBV9 and TRBJ2-7; D is perhaps TRBD1 (6 bases). The CDR3 loop spans 14 amino acids. Germline CDR1 SGDLS, CDR2 YYNGEE. Trimming cost V 4 bases and J 3 bases, with 14 bases left between them. CDR3 nucleotides: TGTGCCAGCAGCCCCCGGACAGCCTACTACGAGCAGTACTTC. Translation gives CASSPRTAYYEQYF. Combining the CDR3 with reference TRBV9 and TRBJ2-7 gives the whole variable domain DSGVTQTPKHLITATGQRVTLRCSPRSGDLSVYWYQQSLDQGLQFLIQYYNGEERAKGNILERFSAQQFPDLHSELNLSSLELGDSALYFCASSPRTAYYEQYFGPGTRLTVT.

The gene calls are TRBV29-1 and TRBJ2-7; 7 nucleotides match TRBD1. Germline V CDR1 and CDR2: SQVTM, ANQGSEA. V lost 6 bases, J lost 7 bases, and 12 bases stayed unmatched. The length of the CDR3 is 13 residues. CDR3 residues: CSVARGHQEEQYF. CDR3 in DNA: TGCAGCGTCGCAAGGGGGCACCAAGAAGAGCAGTACTTC.

V is TRBV6-5 and J is TRBJ1-5; weak D call: TRBD1 (5 bases). The CDR3 consists of 15 residues. The germline CDR1 and CDR2 sequences are MNHEY and SVGAGI. V lost 0 bases, J lost 2 bases, and 8 bases lay in between. As DNA, the CDR3 is TGTGCCAGCAGTTACTCAGGGGTGGGCAATCAGCCCCAGCATTTT. Translating gives CASSYSGVGNQPQHF.

This chain joins TRBV27 and TRBJ1-5; the match to TRBD1 covers 10 bases. The CDR3 loop spans 19 amino acids. After removal of 5 bases from V and 7 bases from J, the junction contained 20 bases not matched to a gene. Looked up from germline, CDR1 is MNHEY and CDR2 is SMNVEV (reference sequence). The CDR3 spells CASSVRQPGQGLNGQPQHF. CDR3 sequence (DNA): TGTGCCAGCAGTGTCCGACAGCCGGGACAGGGGTTGAACGGGCAGCCCCAGCATTTT.

The chain employs TRBV7-9 and TRBJ2-2; tentative D call: TRBD2 (6 bases). From germline, CDR1 is SEHNR and CDR2 FQNEAQ (reference sequence). The CDR3 length is 18 residues. V was clipped by 5 bases and J by 0 bases, with 19 bases between them. The CDR3 protein is CASSVGGWDETNTGELFF. The CDR3 nucleotides read TGTGCCAGCAGCGTTGGGGGGTGGGACGAGACGAACACCGGGGAGCTGTTTTTT. The variable domain in full, completed from reference TRBV7-9 and TRBJ2-2, reads DTGVSQNPRHKITKRGQNVTFRCDPISEHNRLYWYRQTLGQGPEFLTYFQNEAQLEKSRLLSDRFSAERPKGSFSTLEIQRTEQGDSAMYLCASSVGGWDETNTGELFFGEGSRLTVL.

CDR3 coding DNA: TGTGCCAGCAGCGGTACTCAGGGGGGATATGGCTACACCTTC. It translates to CASSGTQGGYGYTF. This chain uses TRBV9 with TRBJ1-2; TRBD1 matches 7 bases. CDR1 and CDR2 (germline): SGDLS, YYNGEE. This CDR3 comprises 14 residues. Unmatched junction bases numbered 7, after V lost 3 bases and J lost 5 bases. The full variable domain, in which reference TRBV9 and TRBJ1-2 provide the parts outside the CDR3, is DSGVTQTPKHLITATGQRVTLRCSPRSGDLSVYWYQQSLDQGLQFLIQYYNGEERAKGNILERFSAQQFPDLHSELNLSSLELGDSALYFCASSGTQGGYGYTFGSGTRLTVV.

The chain combines TRBV7-6 with TRBJ2-1, with 10 bases identical to TRBD2. The V gene end was trimmed by 4 bases and the J gene end by 2 bases; junction bases not matched to a gene: 2. The CDR3 consists of 15 residues. CDR1 SGHVS and CDR2 FNYEAQ come from the germline V gene. The CDR3 DNA follows: TGTGCCAGCAGCTCTAGCGGGGGCCCCTACAATGAGCAGTTCTTC. Its protein product is CASSSSGGPYNEQFF.

This chain connects TRBV7-2 to TRBJ2-7, with a possible D match to TRBD2 (6 bases). V was shortened by 0 bases and J by 3 bases, with 9 bases between the two germline ends. CDR1 is SGHTA and CDR2 is FQGNSA in the germline V gene. The CDR3 spans 14 residues. CDR3 amino acids: CASSLAGGNYEQYF. The CDR3 DNA reads as TGTGCCAGCAGCTTAGCGGGAGGTAACTACGAGCAGTACTTC.

This clone was detected only once. The CDR3: CASKPGLDTYEQYF. CDR3 bases: TGTGCCAGCAAACCCGGACTTGATACCTACGAGCAGTACTTC. V usage is TRBV19 and J usage is TRBJ2-7; a possible D gene is TRBD2 (5 bases). Trimming left V 9 bases short and J 2 bases short, with 17 bases between. CDR1 LNHDA and CDR2 SQIVND come from the germline V gene (reference sequence). This CDR3 has 14 amino acids.

The CDR3 protein is CASSDGGEQFF. In DNA, the CDR3 is TGTGCCAGCAGTGATGGGGGTGAGCAGTTCTTC. The chain couples TRBV2 to TRBJ2-1; perhaps D is TRBD1 or TRBD2 (5 bases each). V gave up 3 bases and J gave up 9 bases, with 6 bases separating them. Germline CDR1 SNHLY, CDR2 FYNNEI. CDR3 length: 11 amino acids.

The chain combines TRBV6-5 with TRBJ2-5; a possible D gene is TRBD1 (6 bases). The J call may be faulty, since TRBJ2-7 better matches the DNA end. In germline, CDR1 is MNHEY, CDR2 SVGAGI. This CDR3 is built from 13 residues. The CDR3 loop is CASIARGFHEQYF. DNA of the CDR3: TGTGCCAGCATTGCTAGGGGGTTCCACGAGCAGTACTTC.

The V call is TRBV15, the J call TRBJ2-7; D ambiguous. CDR1 LNHNV and CDR2 YYDKDF come from the germline V gene (reference sequence). This CDR3 is built from 15 residues. The V end lost 3 bases, the J end lost 5 bases, and 17 bases lay between the germline ends. The CDR3 is CATSSPGRREDEQYF. CDR3 DNA sequence: TGTGCCACCAGCAGCCCCGGACGTCGAGAGGACGAGCAGTACTTC.

The gene calls are TRBV21-1 and TRBJ1-2. TRBV21-1 is deemed a pseudogene. This CDR3 region has 15 residues. CDR3 amino acids: CASSKVVLLLVGYTF. The CDR3 bases are TGTGCCAGCAGCAAAGTGGTCCTACTACTGGTCGGCTACACCTTC.

This clone was detected a few times. This sequence joins TRBV5-1 and TRBJ2-3, with D possibly TRBD2 on 6 matching bases. The CDR3 runs to 15 residues. CDR1 and CDR2 (germline): SGHRS, YFSETQ. The V end was cut by 4 bases, the J end by 1 base, with 13 bases between. CDR3 sequence (DNA): TGCGCCAGCAGCCCGGAGGGGAGCCGCACAGATACGCAGTATTTT. Protein: CASSPEGSRTDTQYF.